This T cell receptor (beta chain) was observed in a study of cytomegalovirus exposure and HLA in healthy donors. Donors counted as nominally healthy when sampled, yet unrecorded immune exposures were likely. PCR amplification relied on 60 Vbeta primers (plus 13 Jbeta primers). Data came from immunoSEQ multiplex PCR; TCRdb stores just in-frame clones and leaves some out. In the table there are around 120,000 clones, approximately 80% of which are singletons. V was pared by 1 base and J by 0 bases, with 8 bases of the junction left unmatched. This CDR3 is built from 17 residues. Per germline, CDR1 SGHVS and CDR2 FNYEAQ.

The receptor was derived from a girl aged 2 to 9 in good health and CMV-seronegative. Specimen: PBMCs. This chain connects TRBV7-6 to TRBJ1-1; 7 bases align to TRBD1. This CDR3 is CASSLETGGGLNTEAFF. The CDR3 DNA follows: TGTGCCAGCAGCTTAGAGACAGGAGGGGGCTTGAACACTGAAGCTTTCTTT.